The 24 T cell receptor beta chains reported below all come from one sample, sequenced in a study of PD-1 blockade in classical Hodgkin lymphoma. The assay was immunoSEQ multiplex PCR, and TCRdb's table has in-frame clones only and misses some. The sample shows roughly 86,000 clones, under 85% of them seen only once. The time point here: cycle 4 day 1 (C4D1), after around six weeks of nivolumab. Every patient was affected by relapse after autologous stem cell transplantation, while exposure to brentuximab vedotin was not uniform. The source material was peripheral blood mononuclear cells (PBMCs), sampled before the fourth cycle of nivolumab. These receptor sequences come from a human donor with classical Hodgkin lymphoma.

The rearrangement links TRBV7-9 to TRBJ1-1, with D perhaps TRBD1 (5 bases). The CDR3 is made up of 13 amino acids. V dropped 5 bases and J dropped 4 bases, with 11 bases sitting between them. Germline assignment: CDR1 SEHNR and CDR2 FQNEAQ (reference sequence). The CDR3 region has the DNA TGTGCCAGCAGCCCTTACGGGGGCACTGAAGCTTTCTTT. Protein product: CASSPYGGTEAFF.

The rearrangement uses TRBV11-2 and TRBJ2-7; D is unclear. Germline-derived CDR1 and CDR2 are SGHAT and FQNNGV. This CDR3 is built from 14 residues. V lost 5 bases and J lost 1, with 12 bases in between. In DNA, the CDR3 is TGTGCCAGCAGCCCAACCCCAAGGTCCTACGAGCAGTACTTC. Amino acids: CASSPTPRSYEQYF.

The J gene is TRBJ2-1, the V gene TRBV7-8; tentative D call: TRBD2 (5 bases). Per germline, CDR1 SGHVS and CDR2 FQNEAQ. The CDR3 spans 16 residues. Deletions cut 3 bases from V and 0 bases from J, with 12 bases between. The CDR3 nucleotides are TGTGCCAGCAGCTTTTTCGAGGGAGTCTCCTACAATGAGCAGTTCTTC. It codes for CASSFFEGVSYNEQFF.

This clone was recorded once. V and J are TRBV19 and TRBJ1-1, with TRBD1 matching 9 bases. Trimming cost V 5 bases and J 8 bases; bases outside gene matches: 12. Germline CDR1 is LNHDA and CDR2 is SQIVND (reference sequence). The CDR3 extends over 15 amino acids. This CDR3 reads CASSSIPGQGAEAFF. CDR3 nucleotide sequence: TGTGCCAGTAGTTCAATTCCGGGACAGGGAGCCGAAGCTTTCTTT.

This rearrangement joins TRBV19 to TRBJ1-1, with D possibly TRBD1 on 6 matching bases. This CDR3 is 13 amino acids long. Trimming left V 6 bases short and J 1 base short, with 9 bases between. From germline, CDR1 is LNHDA and CDR2 SQIVND (reference sequence). The CDR3 coding sequence is TGTGCCAGTAGCGGACAGCCGAACACTGAAGCTTTCTTT. Its protein product is CASSGQPNTEAFF.

This chain connects TRBV25-1 to TRBJ1-5; D remains unclear. V lost 4 bases, J lost 5 bases, and 9 bases lay in between. The CDR3 is 13 amino acids. In germline, CDR1 is MGHDK, CDR2 SYGVNS. CDR3 loop: CASSGGAYQPQHF. The DNA of the CDR3 is TGTGCCAGCAGTGGGGGAGCATATCAGCCCCAGCATTTT.

The rearrangement links TRBV19 to TRBJ2-4, with a weak D call TRBD1 (5 bases). From germline, CDR1 is LNHDA and CDR2 SQIVND (reference sequence). The CDR3 has 16 residues. Deletions cut 4 bases from V and 0 bases from J, with 13 bases between. CDR3 DNA sequence: TGTGCCAGTAGTACCTCAGGGAATTTAGCCAAAAACATTCAGTACTTC. Its translation: CASSTSGNLAKNIQYF.

The chain is built from TRBV7-2 and TRBJ1-2, with D maybe TRBD1 (5 bases). The CDR3 runs to 13 residues. Trimming cost V 1 base and J 8 bases, with 11 bases left between them. CDR1 is SGHTA, CDR2 FQGNSA, per germline. The CDR3 protein is CASSLDTGSGYTF. The CDR3 nucleotides are TGTGCCAGCAGCTTAGATACAGGCTCCGGCTACACCTTC.

This clone was detected only once. This chain links TRBV5-1 with TRBJ1-3, with 10 bases matching TRBD1. This CDR3 is built from 18 residues. CDR1 and CDR2 from the germline V gene are SGHRS and YFSETQ. With V trimmed by 4 bases and J by 0 bases, 10 bases remained unmatched. The DNA for the CDR3 is TGCGCCAGCAGCCACATCGGGACAGGGGACAGCTCTGGAAACACCATATATTTT. Its protein is CASSHIGTGDSSGNTIYF.

The gene calls are TRBV5-1 and TRBJ2-3; D perhaps matches TRBD2 (5 bases). This CDR3 is built from 14 residues. Trimming took off 4 bases at V and 1 base at J, with 10 bases between the two ends. Germline V CDR1 and CDR2: SGHRS, YFSETQ. The CDR3 DNA reads TGCGCCAGCAGCGGGAGCGGCCGCACAGATACGCAGTATTTT. Protein product: CASSGSGRTDTQYF.

Only one count was recorded for this clone. The V and J genes are TRBV30 and TRBJ2-6; D perhaps matches TRBD2 (5 bases). The V end lost 4 bases, the J end lost 1 base, and 11 bases lay between the germline ends. The CDR3 consists of 15 residues. Germline V CDR1 and CDR2: GTSNPN, SVGIG (reference sequence). The CDR3 DNA reads TGTGCCTGGACCCACCGGGGTTCTGGGGCCAACGTCCTGACTTTC. This gives the protein CAWTHRGSGANVLTF.

This clone occurred a few times. J is TRBJ2-5 and V is TRBV5-1; D is perhaps TRBD1 (6 bases). The CDR3 loop spans 15 amino acids. V lost 1 base and J lost 2, with 12 bases in between. Per germline, CDR1 SGHRS and CDR2 YFSETQ. The CDR3 DNA is TGCGCCAGCAGCTTGCAGGGACAACTACAAGAGACCCAGTACTTC. Its protein product is CASSLQGQLQETQYF.

This chain connects TRBV2 to TRBJ2-5; no definite D call. Trimming stripped 3 bases from V and 5 bases from J, with 7 bases between. Looked up from germline, CDR1 is SNHLY and CDR2 is FYNNEI. This CDR3 is built from 12 residues. The CDR3 sequence is CASSEVLETQYF. In nucleotides, the CDR3 is TGTGCCAGCAGTGAGGTTCTCGAGACCCAGTACTTC.

The chain has TRBV10-3 and TRBJ2-3, with TRBD2 matching over 10 bases. This CDR3 contains 14 residues. Unmatched junction bases numbered 6, after V lost 9 bases and J lost 3 bases. Per the germline V gene, CDR1 is ENHRY and CDR2 is SYGVKD. CDR3: CAMASGSGTDTQYF. The CDR3 nucleotides read TGTGCCATGGCTAGCGGGAGTGGGACAGATACGCAGTATTTT.

V is TRBV4-3 and J is TRBJ1-1, with D possibly TRBD1 on 5 matching bases. Germline assignment: CDR1 LGHNA and CDR2 YSLEER. This CDR3 spans 14 amino acids. Trimming stripped 4 bases from V and 4 bases from J, with 13 bases between. The CDR3 sequence is CASSLRRGITEAFF. The CDR3 DNA follows: TGCGCCAGCAGCCTAAGACGGGGGATCACTGAAGCTTTCTTT.

The gene calls are TRBV16 and TRBJ2-5; TRBD1 is a possible D gene (6 bases). With 4 bases removed from V and 5 bases from J, the gap between germline ends came to 14 bases. There are 14 residues in the CDR3. Germline V lookup: CDR1 KGHSY, CDR2 FQNENV. The CDR3 sequence: CASSPRNRAETQYF. DNA for the CDR3: TGTGCCAGCAGCCCCCGGAACAGGGCGGAGACCCAGTACTTC.

This chain links TRBV15 with TRBJ2-7; TRBD2 agrees at 8 bases. The CDR3 runs to 15 residues. The V segment lost 1 base and the J segment 0 bases; nucleotides outside the gene matches: 2. CDR1 and CDR2 from the germline V gene are LNHNV and YYDKDF (reference sequence). The CDR3 protein is CATSRGGTSSYEQYF. CDR3 coding DNA: TGTGCCACCAGCAGAGGGGGGACTAGCTCCTACGAGCAGTACTTC.

This chain joins TRBV7-2 and TRBJ2-7, with 12 positions matching TRBD2. J was trimmed by 2 bases and V by 5 bases; bases with no gene match: 4. The CDR3 loop spans 15 amino acids. Per the germline V gene, CDR1 is SGHTA and CDR2 is FQGNSA. CDR3 sequence: CASSLWTSGAYEQYF. CDR3 sequence (DNA): TGTGCCAGCAGCCTTTGGACTAGCGGGGCCTACGAGCAGTACTTC.

The chain carries TRBV5-1 and TRBJ2-7, with unresolved D. CDR1 and CDR2 from the germline V gene are SGHRS and YFSETQ. This CDR3 comprises 14 residues. Trimming pared 4 bases from V and 2 bases from J, leaving 13 bases between. The CDR3 DNA is TGCGCCAGCAGCCCCTACAGCCCCCCCTACGAGCAGTACTTC. Protein: CASSPYSPPYEQYF.

V usage is TRBV7-9 and J usage is TRBJ1-4; 10 bases fit TRBD1. This CDR3 is 14 amino acids long. Trimming cost V 4 bases and J 7 bases; bases outside gene matches: 3. Germline lookup yields CDR1 SEHNR and CDR2 FQNEAQ (reference sequence). CDR3 nucleotides: TGTGCCAGCAGCTGGGGACAGGGGTCTGAAAAACTGTTTTTT. Translating gives CASSWGQGSEKLFF.

The table lists this clone with a count of one. The rearrangement uses TRBV30 and TRBJ2-6, with D uncertain. From germline, CDR1 is GTSNPN and CDR2 SVGIG (reference sequence). V was cut by 5 bases and J by 5 bases, with 22 bases left in between. This CDR3 region has 17 residues. The CDR3 DNA reads TGTGCCTGGGCGCGGCCGCGTTATCAAAGTCGGGCCAACGTCCTGACTTTC. Its protein is CAWARPRYQSRANVLTF.

The chain joins TRBV5-8 to TRBJ2-5, with TRBD2 matching over 14 bases. From germline, CDR1 is SGHTS and CDR2 YDEGEE. V shed 4 bases, J shed 1 base, and the junction held 3 bases outside the gene matches. The CDR3 runs to 16 residues. CDR3: CASSRGLAGAQETQYF. CDR3 DNA: TGTGCCAGCAGCAGGGGACTAGCGGGAGCCCAAGAGACCCAGTACTTC.

A single count supports this clone. The rearrangement uses TRBV5-4 and TRBJ2-3, with 7 bases that match TRBD1. In germline, CDR1 is SGHNT, CDR2 YYREEE (reference sequence). V lost 4 bases and J lost 0; bases outside the gene matches: 5. The CDR3 contains 15 residues. The CDR3 DNA reads TGTGCCAGCAGCGCCGAGGGGGCTAGCACAGATACGCAGTATTTT. Amino acids: CASSAEGASTDTQYF.

The chain carries TRBV30 and TRBJ1-1; D is ambiguous. The V gene lost 0 bases and the J gene lost 2 bases, with 7 bases spanning the gap. Germline V gives CDR1 GTSNPN, CDR2 SVGIG (reference sequence). The CDR3 totals 13 residues. The CDR3 coding sequence is TGTGCCTGGAGTGTACAGTTAAACACTGAAGCTTTCTTT. Translation: CAWSVQLNTEAFF.